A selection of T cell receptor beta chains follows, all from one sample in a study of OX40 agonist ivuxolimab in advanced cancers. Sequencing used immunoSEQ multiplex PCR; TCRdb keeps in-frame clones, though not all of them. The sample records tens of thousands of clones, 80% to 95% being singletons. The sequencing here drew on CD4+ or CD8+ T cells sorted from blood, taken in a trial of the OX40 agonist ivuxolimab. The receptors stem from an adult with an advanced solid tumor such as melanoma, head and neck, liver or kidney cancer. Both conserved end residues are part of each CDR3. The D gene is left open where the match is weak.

CDR3 DNA: TGTGCCAGCAGTAGACTGAGGACAGGCCAAGAGACCCAGTACTTC
CDR3 protein: CASSRLRTGQETQYF
V gene: TRBV7-2
D gene: TRBD1
J gene: TRBJ2-5

CDR3 DNA: TGTGCCAGTAGTATATCAGTTCAGAAGACCCAGTACTTC
CDR3 protein: CASSISVQKTQYF
V gene: TRBV19
D gene: -
J gene: TRBJ2-5

CDR3 DNA: TGTGCCGGCCGAGCGGGAGATGGGTCCTACAATGAGCAGTTCTTC
CDR3 protein: CAGRAGDGSYNEQFF
V gene: TRBV2
D gene: TRBD2
J gene: TRBJ2-1

CDR3 DNA: TGTGCCAGCAGTCTCCGACTAGGAGGCGGGGAGCTGTTTTTT
CDR3 protein: CASSLRLGGGELFF
V gene: TRBV27
D gene: -
J gene: TRBJ2-2

CDR3 DNA: TGTGCCAGCAGTCCGCTCGGTTTGAACACTGAAGCTTTCTTT
CDR3 protein: CASSPLGLNTEAFF
V gene: TRBV28
D gene: -
J gene: TRBJ1-1

CDR3 DNA: TGTGCCAGCAGCTTAGAGGCCCAGGCGACAAACACCATATATTTT
CDR3 protein: CASSLEAQATNTIYF
V gene: TRBV11-3
D gene: -
J gene: TRBJ1-3

CDR3 DNA: TGTGCCAGCAGTTACGAGGGTGAGGGCTATGGCTACACCTTC
CDR3 protein: CASSYEGEGYGYTF
V gene: TRBV6-5
D gene: -
J gene: TRBJ1-2

CDR3 DNA: TGCGCCAGCAGCCCAAGGAGGGGGGCCTACAATGAGCAGTTCTTC
CDR3 protein: CASSPRRGAYNEQFF
V gene: TRBV4-3
D gene: -
J gene: TRBJ2-1

CDR3 DNA: TGCGCCAGCAGGCCGGGAGGAGAGACAGATACGCAGTATTTT
CDR3 protein: CASRPGGETDTQYF
V gene: TRBV5-1
D gene: TRBD2
J gene: TRBJ2-3

CDR3 DNA: TGTGCCAGCAGTGACCTGGGACGGAAGTATAATTCACCCCTCCACTTT
CDR3 protein: CASSDLGRKYNSPLHF
V gene: TRBV6-4
D gene: -
J gene: TRBJ1-6

CDR3 DNA: TGCGCCAGCAGCCGGCTTGGAGGGGCTACCAATCAGCCCCAGCATTTT
CDR3 protein: CASSRLGGATNQPQHF
V gene: TRBV4-1
D gene: -
J gene: TRBJ1-5

CDR3 DNA: TGTGCCAGTAGTATAGCCCCCGGACAGAGTCCCGGGGAGCTGTTTTTT
CDR3 protein: CASSIAPGQSPGELFF
V gene: TRBV19
D gene: -
J gene: TRBJ2-2

CDR3 DNA: TGTGCCAGCTCACCCGAGGCGCTAGCAACTAATGAAAAACTGTTTTTT
CDR3 protein: CASSPEALATNEKLFF
V gene: TRBV18
D gene: -
J gene: TRBJ1-4